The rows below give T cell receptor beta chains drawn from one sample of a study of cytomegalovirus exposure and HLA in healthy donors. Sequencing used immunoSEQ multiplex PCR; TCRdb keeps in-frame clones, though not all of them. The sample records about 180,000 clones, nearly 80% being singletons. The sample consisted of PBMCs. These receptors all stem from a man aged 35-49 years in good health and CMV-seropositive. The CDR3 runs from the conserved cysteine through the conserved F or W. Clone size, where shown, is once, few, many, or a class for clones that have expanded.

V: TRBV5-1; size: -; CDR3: CASSLAPGTGNNHEQFF
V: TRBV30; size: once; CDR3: CAWSVYFKSDEQFF
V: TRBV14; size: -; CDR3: CASSQTPTGLGNTIYF
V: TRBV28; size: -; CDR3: CASQPGAGVNTIYF
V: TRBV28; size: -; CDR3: CASGAFYEQYF
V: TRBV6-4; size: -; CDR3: CASSDHSERSPPRTQYF
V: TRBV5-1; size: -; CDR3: CASSLTSGSLTDTQYF
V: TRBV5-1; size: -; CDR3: CASSLAGSTEAFF
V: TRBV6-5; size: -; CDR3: CASSYQRSSYEQYF
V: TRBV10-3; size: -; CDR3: CAINRDRENTGELFF
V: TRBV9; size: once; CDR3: CASSVAGSHEQFF
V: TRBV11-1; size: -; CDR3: CASSSLVGLAGTGELFF
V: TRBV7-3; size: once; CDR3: CASSPLAGNSGELFF
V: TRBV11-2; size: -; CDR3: CASSQAGGGTYEQYF
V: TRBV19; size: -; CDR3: CASSMTGSHEQYF
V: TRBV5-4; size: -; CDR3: CASSFLGAGTEAFF
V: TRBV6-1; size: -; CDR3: CASSEYRDSLYGYTF
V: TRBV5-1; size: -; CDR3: CASSLGHRDFSGNTIYF
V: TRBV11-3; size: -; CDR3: CASSFPGQGLSYEQYF
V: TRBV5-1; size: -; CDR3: CASSLVVAGRPGEQYF
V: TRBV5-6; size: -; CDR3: CASSFKGSGTYNEQFF
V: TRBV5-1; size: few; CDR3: CASSLNGLLVNEQFF
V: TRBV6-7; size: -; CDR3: CASSYTGASANVQFF
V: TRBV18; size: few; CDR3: CASSRILQGPSSYEQYF
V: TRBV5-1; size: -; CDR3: CASSPDRASGNTIYF
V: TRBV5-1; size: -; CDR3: CASSLMTSGNEQFF
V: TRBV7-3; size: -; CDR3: CASSSRSDNEQFF
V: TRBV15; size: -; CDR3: CATSRAGQGNGYTF
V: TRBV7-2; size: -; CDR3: CASSFIGSRETQYF
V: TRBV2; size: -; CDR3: CASSDIAGAEHNEQFF
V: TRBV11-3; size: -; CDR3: CASSQWTSFEETQYF
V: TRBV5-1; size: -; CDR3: CASSLGGLANYNEQFF
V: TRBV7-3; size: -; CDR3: CASSRLLTSTDTQYF
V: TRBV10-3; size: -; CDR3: CATTGDYYEQYF
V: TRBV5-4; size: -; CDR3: CASSLFSRETQYF
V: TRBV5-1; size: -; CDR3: CASSLGRQAETQYF
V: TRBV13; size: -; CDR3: CASSISSFDNEQFF
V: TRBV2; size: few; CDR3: CASMRDRPLLDNEQFF
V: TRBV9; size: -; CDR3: CASSPRTGDETQYF
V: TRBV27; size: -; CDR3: CASSLGSLDTQYF
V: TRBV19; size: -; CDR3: CASSIATQGWRTEAFF
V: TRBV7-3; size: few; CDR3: CASSPSESGNTIYF
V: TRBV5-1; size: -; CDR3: CASRGGAVGYTF
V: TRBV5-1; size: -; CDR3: CASSLAPTGVSSYEQYF
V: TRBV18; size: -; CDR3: CASSIDRDYNEQFF
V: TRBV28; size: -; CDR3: CASFNPGNTGELFF
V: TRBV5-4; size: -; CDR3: CASSRGQGAGTEAFF
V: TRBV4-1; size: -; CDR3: CASSQEQAYEQYF
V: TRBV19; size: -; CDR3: CASSAGYSYEQYF
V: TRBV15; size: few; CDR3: CATSPRQYYEQYF
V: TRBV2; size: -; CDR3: CASTTPQGIRTEAFF
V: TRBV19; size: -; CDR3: CASSIYRSVYNEQFF
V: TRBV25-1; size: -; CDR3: CASSVLPRQGGIETQYF
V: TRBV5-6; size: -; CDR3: CASSLDSRPGYTF
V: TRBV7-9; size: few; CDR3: CASSLVYPGHDAQPQHF
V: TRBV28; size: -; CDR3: CASSLSYGTGGKNTEAFF
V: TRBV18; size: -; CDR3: CASSPPGGFQETQYF